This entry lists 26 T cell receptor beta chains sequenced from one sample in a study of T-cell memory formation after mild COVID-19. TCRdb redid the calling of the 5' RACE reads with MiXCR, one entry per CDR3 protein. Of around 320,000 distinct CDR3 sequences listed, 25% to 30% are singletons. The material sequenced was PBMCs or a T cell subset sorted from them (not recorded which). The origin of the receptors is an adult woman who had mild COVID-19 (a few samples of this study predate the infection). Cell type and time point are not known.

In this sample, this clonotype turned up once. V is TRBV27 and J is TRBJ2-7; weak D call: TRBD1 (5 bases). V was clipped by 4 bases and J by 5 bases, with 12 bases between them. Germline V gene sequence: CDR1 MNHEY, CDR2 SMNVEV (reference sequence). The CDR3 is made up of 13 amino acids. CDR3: CASSYQDIHEQYF. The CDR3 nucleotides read TGTGCCAGCAGTTACCAGGACATCCACGAGCAGTACTTC.

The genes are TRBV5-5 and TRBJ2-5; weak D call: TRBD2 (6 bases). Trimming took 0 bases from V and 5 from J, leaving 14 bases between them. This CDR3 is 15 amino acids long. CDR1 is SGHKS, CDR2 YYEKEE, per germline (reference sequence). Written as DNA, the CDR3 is TGTGCCAGCAGCTTGGGTGTGGGGGGAAGCGAGACCCAGTACTTC. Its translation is CASSLGVGGSETQYF.

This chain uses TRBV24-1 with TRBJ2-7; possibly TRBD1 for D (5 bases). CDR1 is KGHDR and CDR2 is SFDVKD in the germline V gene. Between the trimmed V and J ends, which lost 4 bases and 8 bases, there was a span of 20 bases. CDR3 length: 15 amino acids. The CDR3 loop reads CATSDDDRFRAQQYF. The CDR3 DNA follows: TGTGCCACCAGTGACGACGACAGATTCCGGGCACAGCAGTACTTC.

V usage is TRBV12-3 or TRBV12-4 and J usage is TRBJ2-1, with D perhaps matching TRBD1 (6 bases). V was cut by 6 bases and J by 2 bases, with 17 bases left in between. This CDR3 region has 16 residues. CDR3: CASSLKTGPAYNEQFF. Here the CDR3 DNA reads TGTGCCAGCAGCCTTAAGACAGGTCCGGCCTACAATGAGCAGTTCTTC.

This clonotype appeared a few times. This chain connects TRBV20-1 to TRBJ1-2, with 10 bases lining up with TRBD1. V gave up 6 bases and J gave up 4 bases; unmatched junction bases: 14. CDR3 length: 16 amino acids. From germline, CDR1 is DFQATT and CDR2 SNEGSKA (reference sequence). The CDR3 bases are TGCAGTGCCAGACAGGGGGCAGTAACCTCGGGCTATGGCTACACCTTC. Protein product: CSARQGAVTSGYGYTF.

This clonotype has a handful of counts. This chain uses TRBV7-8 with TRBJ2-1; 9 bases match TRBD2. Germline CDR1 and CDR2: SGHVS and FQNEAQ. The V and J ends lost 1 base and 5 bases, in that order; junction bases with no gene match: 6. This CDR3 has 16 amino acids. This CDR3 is CASSLGRIAGDNEQFF. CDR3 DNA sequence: TGTGCCAGCAGCTTAGGGAGGATAGCGGGAGACAATGAGCAGTTCTTC.

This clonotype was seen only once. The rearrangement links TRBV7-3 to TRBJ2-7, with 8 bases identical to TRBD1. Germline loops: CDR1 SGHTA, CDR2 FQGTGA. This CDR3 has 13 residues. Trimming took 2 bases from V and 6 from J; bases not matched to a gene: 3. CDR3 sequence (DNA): TGTGCCAGCAGCTTACAACAGGGGGGCGAGCAGTACTTC. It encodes CASSLQQGGEQYF.

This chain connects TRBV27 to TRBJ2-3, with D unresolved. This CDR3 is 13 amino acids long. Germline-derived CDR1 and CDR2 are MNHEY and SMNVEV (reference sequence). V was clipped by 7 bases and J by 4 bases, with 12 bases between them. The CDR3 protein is CASKRFKADTQYF. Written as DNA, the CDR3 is TGTGCCAGCAAAAGGTTTAAGGCAGATACGCAGTATTTT.

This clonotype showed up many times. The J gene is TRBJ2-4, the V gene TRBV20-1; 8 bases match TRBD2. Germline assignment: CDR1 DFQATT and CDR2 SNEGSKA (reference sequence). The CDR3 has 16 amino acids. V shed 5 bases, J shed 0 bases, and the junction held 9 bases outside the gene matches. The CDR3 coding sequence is TGCAGTGCTCGAGGGGGACTAGGTCTAGCCAAAAACATTCAGTACTTC. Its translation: CSARGGLGLAKNIQYF.

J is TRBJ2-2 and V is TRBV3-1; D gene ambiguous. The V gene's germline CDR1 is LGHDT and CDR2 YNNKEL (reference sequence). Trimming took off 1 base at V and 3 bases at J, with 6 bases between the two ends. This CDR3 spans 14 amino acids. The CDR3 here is CASSQAVHTGELFF. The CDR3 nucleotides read TGTGCCAGCAGCCAAGCTGTACACACCGGGGAGCTGTTTTTT.

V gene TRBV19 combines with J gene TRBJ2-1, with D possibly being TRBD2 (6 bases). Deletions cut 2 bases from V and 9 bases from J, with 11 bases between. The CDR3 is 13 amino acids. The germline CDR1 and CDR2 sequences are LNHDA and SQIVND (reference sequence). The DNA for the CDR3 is TGTGCCAGTAGTATATTCTCTAGCGCTGAGCAGTTCTTC. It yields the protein CASSIFSSAEQFF.

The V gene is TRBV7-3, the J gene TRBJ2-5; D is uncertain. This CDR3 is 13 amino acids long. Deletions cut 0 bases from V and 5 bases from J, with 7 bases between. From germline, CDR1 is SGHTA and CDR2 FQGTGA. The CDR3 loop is CASSLTASETQYF. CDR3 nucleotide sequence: TGTGCCAGCAGCTTAACGGCTTCGGAGACCCAGTACTTC.

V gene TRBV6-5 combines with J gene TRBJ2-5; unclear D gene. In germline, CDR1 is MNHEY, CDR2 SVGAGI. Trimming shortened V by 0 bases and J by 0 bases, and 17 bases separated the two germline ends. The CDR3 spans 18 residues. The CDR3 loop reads CASSYSSGQTWYQETQYF. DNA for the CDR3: TGTGCCAGCAGTTACTCGAGTGGCCAGACTTGGTACCAAGAGACCCAGTACTTC.

This CDR3 is CASSQDMGTGYEQYF. The CDR3 DNA reads TGCGCCAGCAGCCAAGATATGGGGACAGGATACGAGCAGTACTTC. This chain joins TRBV4-1 and TRBJ2-7, with 8 bases aligning to TRBD1. The length of the CDR3 is 15 residues. The ends lost 0 bases at V and 4 bases at J; junction bases unmatched: 5. Germline CDR1 MGHRA, CDR2 YSYEKL.

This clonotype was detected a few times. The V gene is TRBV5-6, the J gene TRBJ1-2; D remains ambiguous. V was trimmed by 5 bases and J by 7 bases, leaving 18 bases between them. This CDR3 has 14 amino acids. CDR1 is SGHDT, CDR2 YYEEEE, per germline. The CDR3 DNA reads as TGTGCCAGCAGTCCCCTTCAGCGGACGGTTGGCTACACCTTC. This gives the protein CASSPLQRTVGYTF. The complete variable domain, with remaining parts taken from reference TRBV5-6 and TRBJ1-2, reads DAGVTQSPTHLIKTRGQQVTLRCSPKSGHDTVSWYQQALGQGPQFIFQYYEEEERQRGNFPDRFSGHQFPNYSSELNVNALLLGDSALYLCASSPLQRTVGYTFGSGTRLTVV.

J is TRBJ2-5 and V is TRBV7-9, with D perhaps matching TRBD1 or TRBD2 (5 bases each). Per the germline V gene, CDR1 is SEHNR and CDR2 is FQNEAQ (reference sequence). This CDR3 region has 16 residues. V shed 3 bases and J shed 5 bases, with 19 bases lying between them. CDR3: CASSFGPGDPRETQYF. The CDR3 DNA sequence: TGTGCCAGCAGCTTCGGACCCGGGGACCCTCGGGAGACCCAGTACTTC.

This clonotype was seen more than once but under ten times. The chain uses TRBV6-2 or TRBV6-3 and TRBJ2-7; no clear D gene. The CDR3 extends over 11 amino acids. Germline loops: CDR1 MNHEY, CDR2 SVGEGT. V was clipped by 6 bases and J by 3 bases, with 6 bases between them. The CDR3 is CASRLDYEQYF. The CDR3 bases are TGTGCCAGCAGGCTAGACTACGAGCAGTACTTC.

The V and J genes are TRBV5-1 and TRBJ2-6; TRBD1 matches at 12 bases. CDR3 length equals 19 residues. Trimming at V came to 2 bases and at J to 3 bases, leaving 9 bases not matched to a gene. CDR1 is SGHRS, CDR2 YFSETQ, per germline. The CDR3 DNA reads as TGCGCCAGCAGCTTCCGACCGGGACAGGGGGCTATTGGGGCCAACGTCCTGACTTTC. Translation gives CASSFRPGQGAIGANVLTF. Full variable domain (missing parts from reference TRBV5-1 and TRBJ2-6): KAGVTQTPRYLIKTRGQQVTLSCSPISGHRSVSWYQQTPGQGLQFLFEYFSETQRNKGNFPGRFSGRQFSNSRSEMNVSTLELGDSALYLCASSFRPGQGAIGANVLTFGAGSRLTVL.

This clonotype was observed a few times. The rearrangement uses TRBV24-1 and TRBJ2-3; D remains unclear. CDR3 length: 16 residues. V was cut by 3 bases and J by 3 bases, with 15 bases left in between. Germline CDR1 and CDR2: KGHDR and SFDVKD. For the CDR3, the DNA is TGTGCCACCAGTGATACCCTAGATCAACGTACAGATACGCAGTATTTT. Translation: CATSDTLDQRTDTQYF.

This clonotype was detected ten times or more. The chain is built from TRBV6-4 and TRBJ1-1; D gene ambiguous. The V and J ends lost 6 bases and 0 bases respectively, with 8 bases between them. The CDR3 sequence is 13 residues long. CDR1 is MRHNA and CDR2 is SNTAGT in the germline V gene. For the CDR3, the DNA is TGTGCCAGCAGCCAAGACCTGAACACTGAAGCTTTCTTT. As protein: CASSQDLNTEAFF.

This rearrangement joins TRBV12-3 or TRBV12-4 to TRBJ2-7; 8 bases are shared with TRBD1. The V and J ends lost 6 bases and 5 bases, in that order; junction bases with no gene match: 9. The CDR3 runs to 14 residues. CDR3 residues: CASSPKDRGNEQYF. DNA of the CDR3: TGTGCCAGCAGCCCTAAAGACAGGGGTAACGAGCAGTACTTC.

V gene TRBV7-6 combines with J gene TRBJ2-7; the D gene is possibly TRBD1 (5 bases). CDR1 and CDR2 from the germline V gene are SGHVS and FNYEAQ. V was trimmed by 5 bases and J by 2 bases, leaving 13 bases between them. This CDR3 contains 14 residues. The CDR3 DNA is TGTGCCAGCAGCCCGTTGGACATTACCTACGAGCAGTACTTC. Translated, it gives CASSPLDITYEQYF.

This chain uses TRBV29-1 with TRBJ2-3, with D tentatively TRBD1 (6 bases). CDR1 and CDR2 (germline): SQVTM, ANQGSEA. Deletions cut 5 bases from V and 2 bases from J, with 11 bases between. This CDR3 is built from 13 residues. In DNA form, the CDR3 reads TGCAGCGTTAGCAGGGGAGTCACAGATACGCAGTATTTT. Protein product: CSVSRGVTDTQYF.

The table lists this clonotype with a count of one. The CDR3: CSVATTNTEAFF. DNA for the CDR3: TGCAGCGTTGCTACCACAAACACTGAAGCTTTCTTT. This chain joins TRBV29-1 and TRBJ1-1, with D uncertain. The V end was cut by 4 bases, the J end by 2 bases, with 8 bases between. The CDR3 sequence is 12 residues long. CDR1 and CDR2 from the germline V gene are SQVTM and ANQGSEA.

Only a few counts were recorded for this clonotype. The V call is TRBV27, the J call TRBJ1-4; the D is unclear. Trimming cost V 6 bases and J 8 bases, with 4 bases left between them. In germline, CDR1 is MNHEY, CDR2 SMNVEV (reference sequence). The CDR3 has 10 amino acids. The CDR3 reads CASRQEKLFF. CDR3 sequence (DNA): TGTGCCAGCAGACAGGAAAAACTGTTTTTT.

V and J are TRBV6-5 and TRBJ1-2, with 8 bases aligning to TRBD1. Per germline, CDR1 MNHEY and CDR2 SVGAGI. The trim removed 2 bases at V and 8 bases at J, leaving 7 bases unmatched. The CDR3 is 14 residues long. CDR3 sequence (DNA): TGTGCCAGCAGTTACGGGACAGGTCGTGACGGCTACACCTTC. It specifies CASSYGTGRDGYTF.